The entry below gives a single TCR beta chain sequence along with its context. The authors' processing: The authors estimated nucleated cell counts from reference gene primer amplification. This table comes from immunoSEQ multiplex PCR, and its TCRdb copy is limited to in-frame clones, with some not included. V and J calls and clone size are given by that table; D and trimming were obtained from the DNA. The table has under 40,000 clones, 93% seen once; the top ten hold approximately 4.7%. Germline values: CDR1 KGHDR, CDR2 SFDVKD. V shed 3 bases and J shed 3 bases, with 7 bases lying between them. The CDR3 loop spans 13 amino acids. The data belong to a study of blood T cell repertoires in COVID-19. The overall study: The United States, Italy and Spain were the sources of the acute and convalescent COVID-19 samples.

The chain recombines TRBV24-1 with TRBJ2-5; D not certain. The sequencing sample was made of peripheral blood. This TCR derives from a human donor in a cohort sampled during active COVID-19. CDR3 in amino acids: CATSDAPEETQYF. The CDR3 nucleotides read TGTGCCACCAGTGATGCACCGGAAGAGACCCAGTACTTC.